This T cell receptor (beta chain) was found in a study of PD-L1 blockade in urothelial cancer. Clones were read by immunoSEQ multiplex PCR, and TCRdb kept only the in-frame ones, dropping some. The data show approximately 51,000 clones, with approximately 86% seen just once and about 20% held by the top ten. The time point denotes: pretreatment peripheral blood. V trimming: 5 bases; J trimming: 1 base; junction bases outside the gene matches: 3. From germline, CDR1 is SGHTA and CDR2 FQGNSA. The CDR3 is made up of 16 amino acids. The receptor was isolated from a man aged 60 to 75 with urothelial cancer. This material consisted of PBMCs, taken around atezolizumab (anti-PD-L1) treatment. The rearrangement uses TRBV7-2 and TRBJ2-2; 11 positions agree with TRBD2. In DNA, the CDR3 is TGTGCCAGCAGCCGCGGACTAGCGGGGAACACCGGGGAGCTGTTTTTT. Encoded protein: CASSRGLAGNTGELFF.